This T cell receptor beta chain was captured in a study of shared clonotypes between healthy human individuals. Study background: There were three CD4 naive, three CD4 memory, two CD8 naive and one CD8 memory plates per donor.

Deep-level running was used for the assay. Data came from immunoSEQ multiplex PCR; TCRdb stores just in-frame clones and leaves some out. The table has around 2.3 million clones, more than 90% seen once; the top ten hold roughly 0.13%. The study drew all its donors from Caucasian adults living in Nashville, Tennessee. The investigators split CD4+ cells into a CD45RA+ naive subset and a CD45RA-negative memory subset. The sample was naive CD4+ T cells sorted from blood. Subset meaning: CD45RA+ positively selected. This clonotype originated in a man in his late teens or twenties in good health.

The CDR3 loop is CASSFIRSTNEKLFF. CDR3 in DNA: TGTGCCAGCAGTTTCATACGGTCAACTAATGAAAAACTGTTTTTT. The chain carries TRBV28 and TRBJ1-4; D remains ambiguous. Trimming cost V 3 bases and J 0 bases, with 8 bases left between them. Germline V gene lookup returns CDR1 MDHEN and CDR2 SYDVKM. This CDR3 has 15 residues.